The 7 T cell receptor beta chains listed next were all sequenced from one sample in a study of T-cell reconstitution after alpha-beta-depleted transplantation in children. For TCRbeta, the library was prepared with unique molecular identifiers. TCRdb re-called the PCR reads through MiXCR, storing one row per CDR3 protein. The sample has around 490,000 distinct CDR3 sequences, 10% to 12% seen once. This specimen consisted of PBMCs, mostly from graft donor cells, obtained 180 days after TCRalphabeta/CD19-depleted stem cell transplant. These receptor sequences come from a female patient aged 2-9 years who had a stem cell transplant for aplastic anemia, so the T cells may come from the graft donor.

This clonotype was detected many times. The rearrangement joins TRBV4-1 to TRBJ1-4; perhaps TRBD1 as D (6 bases). CDR3 length: 17 residues. Trimming shortened V by 1 base and J by 0 bases, and 12 bases separated the two germline ends. From germline, CDR1 is MGHRA and CDR2 YSYEKL. The CDR3 sequence: CASSQGRRTATNEKLFF. The CDR3 DNA reads TGCGCCAGCAGCCAAGGACGGCGGACAGCAACTAATGAAAAACTGTTTTTT.

This clonotype appeared a few times. The CDR3 loop reads CSAEKQGPPVETQYF. Here the CDR3 DNA reads TGCAGCGCTGAGAAGCAGGGGCCCCCAGTAGAGACCCAGTACTTC. This chain connects TRBV29-1 to TRBJ2-5; D is possibly TRBD1 (6 bases). V was shortened by 7 bases and J by 4 bases, with 22 bases between the two germline ends. This CDR3 spans 15 amino acids. The germline gives CDR1 SQVTM, CDR2 ANQGSEA.

The gene calls are TRBV28 and TRBJ2-2; 7 nucleotides match TRBD1. The V and J ends lost 0 bases and 1 base, in that order; junction bases with no gene match: 2. Germline CDR1 MDHEN, CDR2 SYDVKM. The CDR3 consists of 16 residues. CDR3 in amino acids: CASSLWDRQNTGELFF. The CDR3 nucleotides are TGTGCCAGCAGTTTATGGGACAGGCAGAACACCGGGGAGCTGTTTTTT. The complete variable domain, with remaining parts taken from reference TRBV28 and TRBJ2-2, reads DVKVTQSSRYLVKRTGEKVFLECVQDMDHENMFWYRQDPGLGLRLIYFSYDVKMKEKGDIPEGYSVSREKKERFSLILESASTNQTSMYLCASSLWDRQNTGELFFGEGSRLTVL.

The chain combines TRBV18 with TRBJ2-1; 7 nucleotides match TRBD1. Trimming at V came to 0 bases and at J to 2 bases, leaving 4 bases not matched to a gene. The CDR3 consists of 16 residues. Germline assignment: CDR1 KGHSH and CDR2 LQKENI. The CDR3 region has the DNA TGTGCCAGCTCACCACCTCACAGGGGTACCTACAATGAGCAGTTCTTC. Translation gives CASSPPHRGTYNEQFF.

This clonotype was counted a few times. The chain recombines TRBV15 with TRBJ1-5, with unresolved D. Germline V gene sequence: CDR1 LNHNV, CDR2 YYDKDF (reference sequence). V lost 3 bases and J 0 bases, leaving 12 bases between the germline ends. The CDR3 totals 16 residues. The DNA of the CDR3 is TGTGCCACCAGCAGCATTGAAGGTTATAGCAATCAGCCCCAGCATTTT. Its protein product is CATSSIEGYSNQPQHF.

The V and J genes are TRBV20-1 and TRBJ2-1; D not resolved. V shed 3 bases and J shed 6 bases, with 18 bases lying between them. The CDR3 is 15 amino acids. Germline V gene data show CDR1 as DFQATT and CDR2 as SNEGSKA (reference sequence). The CDR3 sequence is CSASTVSTPGNEQFF. CDR3 DNA sequence: TGCAGTGCTAGCACCGTCAGCACACCTGGCAATGAGCAGTTCTTC.

There are a few counts of this clonotype. The chain combines TRBV20-1 with TRBJ2-5; either TRBD1 or TRBD2 may fit D (6 bases each). The CDR3 has 16 amino acids. V was trimmed by 5 bases and J by 0 bases, leaving 19 bases between them. CDR1 and CDR2 from the germline V gene are DFQATT and SNEGSKA (reference sequence). In DNA form, the CDR3 reads TGCAGTGCTCAGAAGGGGGGCTTGCTGTACCAAGAGACCCAGTACTTC. This gives the protein CSAQKGGLLYQETQYF.